A selection of T cell receptor beta chains follows, all from one sample in a study of spatial heterogeneity in lung cancer. TCRdb re-called the 5' RACE reads with MiXCR, one entry per CDR3 protein. The sample lists under 20,000 distinct CDR3 sequences, around 19% occurring once. Sequenced material: PBMCs, taken at surgery. Source of these receptors: a male donor with early-stage non-small cell lung cancer. The CDR3 runs from the conserved cysteine through the conserved F or W. A D gene is named only where the DNA matches it firmly. Where a row states a size, it is once, few, many or the class of an expanded clone; other rows omit it.

clone_size,d_call,v_call,j_call,cdr3_nt,cdr3_aa
-,TRBD2,TRBV10-1,TRBJ2-3,TGCGCCAGCTCTTCGGGCGGGGGGGCCCATACGCAGTATTTT,CASSSGGGAHTQYF
-,-,TRBV7-9,TRBJ1-3,TGTGCCAGCAGGAGTAGCTCTGGAAACACCATATATTTT,CASRSSSGNTIYF
medium-sized,-,TRBV12-5,TRBJ1-1,TGTGCTAGTGGTTTGCCTGGTCTCGAAGCTTTCTTT,CASGLPGLEAFF
once,-,TRBV10-2,TRBJ1-1,TGCGCCAGCAGGGAAGACACTGAAGCTTTCTTT,CASREDTEAFF
many,TRBD2,TRBV7-2,TRBJ2-7,TGTGCCAGCAGCGGGGACTACCTAAGAACGTACGAGCAGTACTTC,CASSGDYLRTYEQYF
-,-,TRBV3-1,TRBJ1-1,TGTGCCAGCAGCCAAGGGGGCGGGACTGAAGCTTTCTTT,CASSQGGGTEAFF
-,TRBD1,TRBV6-6,TRBJ2-7,TGTGCCAGCTGGGGACAGGGGGCGAACGAGCAGTACTTC,CASWGQGANEQYF
-,TRBD1,TRBV19,TRBJ2-1,TGTGCCAGTAAAGACAGGGGGTGGAATGAGCAGTTCTTC,CASKDRGWNEQFF
few,-,TRBV6-1,TRBJ1-5,TGTGCCAGCATAGGGCAGAGTAAACTCGCCAATCAGCCCCAGCATTTT,CASIGQSKLANQPQHF
many,-,TRBV7-9,TRBJ1-1,TGTGCCAGCAGCTTAGGACATCTAGCTTTCTTT,CASSLGHLAFF
-,-,TRBV6-2/TRBV6-3,TRBJ2-7,TGTGCCAGCGGTGAAAACAGCGAGCAGTACTTC,CASGENSEQYF
-,TRBD2,TRBV2,TRBJ2-5,TGTGCCAGCAGTCGAAGTACTAGCGCCCAAGAGACCCAGTACTTC,CASSRSTSAQETQYF
many,-,TRBV9,TRBJ2-1,TGTGCCAGCAGCCCTAAAGGGACGCCCTCGGGGGAGCAGTTCTTC,CASSPKGTPSGEQFF
many,TRBD1,TRBV6-5,TRBJ2-7,TGTGCCAGCAGGGCTTTTAGGACAGGTGGACACGAGCAGTACTTC,CASRAFRTGGHEQYF
-,-,TRBV6-6,TRBJ1-5,TGTGCCAGCAGTTCCCAGGCGAATAGCAATCAGCCCCAGCATTTT,CASSSQANSNQPQHF
many,TRBD1,TRBV7-8,TRBJ2-3,TGTGCCAGCAGCCAGGGACAGTCGCTCCTCACAGATACGCAGTATTTT,CASSQGQSLLTDTQYF
few,TRBD1,TRBV13,TRBJ1-2,TGTGCCAGCAGCTTTGGGACAGGAGGACTCTATGGCTACACCTTC,CASSFGTGGLYGYTF
few,-,TRBV2,TRBJ1-1,TGTGCCAGCAGTGAATATCCGCTTAGCCAAAACACTGAAGCTTTCTTT,CASSEYPLSQNTEAFF
-,-,TRBV2,TRBJ2-4,TGTGCCAGCAGGGATTCTGTAGCCAAAAACATTCAGTACTTC,CASRDSVAKNIQYF
-,-,TRBV19,TRBJ2-6,TGTGCCAGTAGGCAGGGACGTTCCGGGGCCAACGTCCTGACTTTC,CASRQGRSGANVLTF
many,TRBD1,TRBV20-1,TRBJ1-5,TGCAGTGCCGTCGGACAGGCGGATCGGCCCCAGCATTTT,CSAVGQADRPQHF
medium-sized,-,TRBV21-1,TRBJ1-2,TGTGCCAGCAGCAATTCCCGGGTCTCCTCTAGGGACTATGGCTACACCTTC,CASSNSRVSSRDYGYTF
-,-,TRBV4-2,TRBJ1-2,TGTGCCAGCAGCCCTTCGGTCGGGGGCGACTATGGCTACACCTTC,CASSPSVGGDYGYTF
few,-,TRBV7-3,TRBJ2-1,TGTGCCAGCAGCTTAACGGGGGGCGGTCTTTTGAATGAGCAGTTCTTC,CASSLTGGGLLNEQFF
few,-,TRBV19,TRBJ2-6,TGTGCCAGTAGTCCTCTAAGTGGGGCCAACGTCCTGACTTTC,CASSPLSGANVLTF
many,-,TRBV7-8,TRBJ1-4,TGTGCCAGCAGCTCCACCGGCTCAACTAATGAAAAACTGTTTTTT,CASSSTGSTNEKLFF
many,-,TRBV6-1,TRBJ2-7,TGTGCCAGCATCCGAGACGGATCCTACGAGCAGTACTTC,CASIRDGSYEQYF
many,-,TRBV9,TRBJ1-5,TGTGCCAGCAGCGTAGGTGGTATGGGCAATCAGCCCCAGCATTTT,CASSVGGMGNQPQHF
many,-,TRBV27,TRBJ1-4,TGTGCCAGCAGTTTTATCCCAGGAGGTGAAAAACTGTTTTTT,CASSFIPGGEKLFF
few,-,TRBV5-5,TRBJ2-5,TGTGCCAGCAGCTCCCTGGGTGTTCGGGAGACCCAGTACTTC,CASSSLGVRETQYF
medium-sized,TRBD1,TRBV29-1,TRBJ1-2,TGCAGCGTCGACAGGGGGCTCGGCTACACCTTC,CSVDRGLGYTF
few,-,TRBV4-2,TRBJ2-1,TGTGCCAGCAGCCAAGAGCGTGGGGCAGATGAGCAGTTCTTC,CASSQERGADEQFF
many,-,TRBV5-1,TRBJ2-2,TGCGCCAGCAGCTTGTTCAACACCGGGGAGCTGTTTTTT,CASSLFNTGELFF
few,-,TRBV7-2,TRBJ1-2,TGTGCCAGCAGCTTCCAGGTGATCCATGGCTACACCTTC,CASSFQVIHGYTF
many,TRBD2,TRBV11-2,TRBJ2-5,TGTGCCAGCAGCTCAAAACTAGCGGGGGGCCTCGAGACCCAGTACTTC,CASSSKLAGGLETQYF
-,-,TRBV7-9,TRBJ2-2,TGTGCCAGCAGCTTAGCCGATATAACCGGGGAGCTGTTTTTT,CASSLADITGELFF
many,TRBD2,TRBV7-2,TRBJ2-1,TGTGCCAGCAGCTTAACCCTAGCGGGGCGCAATGAGCAGTTCTTC,CASSLTLAGRNEQFF
-,-,TRBV6-5,TRBJ1-5,TGTGCCAGCAGAGTTACCGGTAGCAATCAGCCCCAGCATTTT,CASRVTGSNQPQHF
many,-,TRBV6-2/TRBV6-3,TRBJ1-5,TGTGCCAGCAGTTACCTCGGGGGCCGGAGAAATCAGCCCCAGCATTTT,CASSYLGGRRNQPQHF
many,TRBD1,TRBV9,TRBJ2-7,TGTGCCAGCAGCGTAGGGACAGGGTCTTCCTACGAGCAGTACTTC,CASSVGTGSSYEQYF
medium-sized,TRBD2,TRBV7-8,TRBJ2-1,TGTGCCAGCAGCGCCTATGGACTAGCGGGGGGGCATGAGCAGTTCTTC,CASSAYGLAGGHEQFF
many,-,TRBV7-3,TRBJ1-1,TGTGCCAGCAGCCCACAGGGAGACACTGAAGCTTTCTTT,CASSPQGDTEAFF
few,-,TRBV20-1,TRBJ2-5,TGCAGTGCCCACAGGCTAGTGAAAGAGACCCAGTACTTC,CSAHRLVKETQYF
many,TRBD2,TRBV5-1,TRBJ2-1,TGCGCCAGCAGCTCTGGACTAGCGGGGGGAAGCTCCTACAATGAGCAGTTCTTC,CASSSGLAGGSSYNEQFF
-,-,TRBV12-3/TRBV12-4,TRBJ1-4,TGTGCCAGCAGTTTAGGAACCGCAACTAATGAAAAACTGTTTTTT,CASSLGTATNEKLFF
-,-,TRBV6-5,TRBJ1-6,TGTGCCAGCAGTTACTCGGTGACTGATTCACCCCTCCACTTT,CASSYSVTDSPLHF
many,-,TRBV9,TRBJ2-7,TGTGCCAGCAGCCCAGGTTGGCCAGCGTACGAGCAGTACTTC,CASSPGWPAYEQYF
medium-sized,-,TRBV5-4,TRBJ2-7,TGTGCCAGCAGCTCGGAGGGCAGCTACGAGCAGTACTTC,CASSSEGSYEQYF
many,-,TRBV7-2,TRBJ2-5,TGTGCCAGCAGCTTAGGGACGGTGCGCGAGACCCAGTACTTC,CASSLGTVRETQYF
many,TRBD1,TRBV7-3,TRBJ2-1,TGTGCCAGCAGCCCTATGGGAATCGGACAGGGCCATGAGCAGTTCTTC,CASSPMGIGQGHEQFF
many,TRBD1,TRBV18,TRBJ1-6,TGTGCCAGCTCACCTACTATGCCGGGACAGGGGAATTCACCCCTCCACTTT,CASSPTMPGQGNSPLHF
few,-,TRBV19,TRBJ2-7,TGTGCCAGTAGTGTAGGACTCCAGAGGGAGCAGTACTTC,CASSVGLQREQYF